The 29 T cell receptor beta chains below were found in one sample sequenced in a study of cytomegalovirus exposure and HLA in healthy donors. 60 Vbeta and 13 Jbeta primers were used in PCR. Sequencing used immunoSEQ multiplex PCR; TCRdb keeps in-frame clones, though not all of them. Of about 130,000 clones listed, just under 85% are singletons. Sequenced: PBMCs. These receptors were obtained from a boy between 2 and 10 years old in good health and CMV-seronegative.

There are a few counts of this clone. This chain connects TRBV5-6 to TRBJ1-5; 7 nucleotides line up with TRBD1. The CDR3 contains 16 residues. V lost 4 bases and J lost 2; bases outside the gene matches: 9. Germline-derived CDR1 and CDR2 are SGHDT and YYEEEE. The CDR3 bases are TGTGCCAGCAGCGCCCTTGAGGGGGCTGGCAATCAGCCCCAGCATTTT. Residues: CASSALEGAGNQPQHF.

V usage is TRBV2 and J usage is TRBJ1-5; weak D call: TRBD1 (6 bases). The ends were cut back, 2 bases at V and 3 bases at J, with 11 bases in the middle. The CDR3 has 15 residues. CDR1 and CDR2 from the germline V gene are SNHLY and FYNNEI. The chain's CDR3 is CASSERGGVNQPQHF. The CDR3 DNA reads TGTGCCAGCAGTGAAAGGGGGGGAGTCAATCAGCCCCAGCATTTT.

The chain links TRBV4-1 to TRBJ1-2; 7 bases are a match to TRBD1. This CDR3 has 14 amino acids. Germline V gene sequence: CDR1 MGHRA, CDR2 YSYEKL. V lost 2 bases to trimming and J lost 5 bases; unmatched junction nucleotides: 5. The CDR3 coding sequence is TGCGCCAGCAGCCAACGGACAGGACAATATGGCTACACCTTC. Its protein product is CASSQRTGQYGYTF.

This rearrangement joins TRBV2 to TRBJ1-5; no definite D call. Looked up from germline, CDR1 is SNHLY and CDR2 is FYNNEI. Trimming stripped 6 bases from V and 1 base from J, with 13 bases between. This CDR3 has 15 amino acids. The CDR3 spells CASSLTTLSNQPQHF. CDR3 DNA: TGTGCCAGCAGCCTGACAACCCTAAGCAATCAGCCCCAGCATTTT.

This chain uses TRBV30 with TRBJ1-2, with D perhaps matching TRBD1 (5 bases). There are 12 residues in the CDR3. With 3 bases removed from V and 5 bases from J, the gap between germline ends came to 10 bases. CDR1 and CDR2 (germline): GTSNPN, SVGIG (reference sequence). CDR3 DNA sequence: TGTGCCTGGAGGGAAGGGGCTTATGGCTACACCTTC. It encodes CAWREGAYGYTF.

J is TRBJ2-1 and V is TRBV5-1; D is uncertain. This CDR3 has 13 residues. Trimming stripped 0 bases from V and 13 bases from J, with 14 bases between. The germline V gene encodes CDR1 SGHRS and CDR2 YFSETQ. Written as DNA, the CDR3 is TGCGCCAGCAGCTTGGTGGCGGCGCGTGAACAGTTCTTC. This translates into CASSLVAAREQFF.

The V gene is TRBV2, the J gene TRBJ2-2; no definite D call. The ends were cut back, 10 bases at V and 3 bases at J, with 12 bases in the middle. Germline CDR1 and CDR2: SNHLY and FYNNEI. This CDR3 comprises 13 residues. The CDR3 loop reads CATPGSDTGELFF. Here the CDR3 DNA reads TGTGCCACTCCGGGTTCTGACACCGGGGAGCTGTTTTTT.

The V and J genes are TRBV4-2 and TRBJ2-1; tentative D call: TRBD1 (5 bases). Between the trimmed V and J ends, which lost 0 bases and 9 bases, there was a span of 9 bases. CDR3 size: 13 residues. Germline V gives CDR1 LGHNA, CDR2 YNFKEQ. The CDR3 region is CASSQEGPGEQFF. CDR3 sequence (DNA): TGTGCCAGCAGCCAAGAGGGGCCGGGTGAGCAGTTCTTC.

The chain joins TRBV10-3 to TRBJ1-2; D may be TRBD1 (6 bases). The V gene's germline CDR1 is ENHRY and CDR2 SYGVKD. Deletions cut 0 bases from V and 3 bases from J, with 11 bases between. This CDR3 is built from 15 residues. CDR3 in amino acids: CAISESLGGDYGYTF. CDR3 nucleotides: TGTGCCATCAGTGAGTCGTTAGGGGGTGACTATGGCTACACCTTC.

In DNA, the CDR3 is TGTGCCAGCAGCTCTTGGGAACTAGCGGGAGCGGGAGATACGCAGTATTTT. It is translated as CASSSWELAGAGDTQYF. The chain couples TRBV5-4 to TRBJ2-3, with 11 nucleotides matching TRBD2. The V gene end was trimmed by 3 bases and the J gene end by 5 bases; junction bases not matched to a gene: 11. The CDR3 has 17 amino acids. Germline V CDR1 and CDR2: SGHNT, YYREEE (reference sequence).

In this sample, this clone turned up once. The chain links TRBV29-1 to TRBJ1-1, with TRBD1 identical over 7 bases. CDR3 length: 13 amino acids. V trimming: 6 bases; J trimming: 4 bases; junction bases outside the gene matches: 8. Germline CDR1 reads SQVTM; CDR2 reads ANQGSEA. The CDR3 coding sequence is TGCAGCGTGGCGGGACAGATGAGCACTGAAGCTTTCTTT. Its protein is CSVAGQMSTEAFF.

The chain uses TRBV29-1 and TRBJ2-7; 10 positions agree with TRBD2. J gave up 3 bases and V 2 bases, and 4 bases lay outside the gene matches. Looked up from germline, CDR1 is SQVTM and CDR2 is ANQGSEA. The CDR3 spans 14 residues. In nucleotides, the CDR3 is TGCAGCGTTGAATGGACTAGCGGTATCTACGAGCAGTACTTC. It yields the protein CSVEWTSGIYEQYF.

This clone was observed a few times. At one end the junction does not follow the germline gene, possibly because of a read error. The chain employs TRBV7-9 and TRBJ2-7, with 10 positions matching TRBD1. The CDR3 totals 16 residues. CDR1 and CDR2 from the germline V gene are SEHNR and FQNEAQ (reference sequence). The CDR3 reads CSSSSGPGQGWDEQYF. Here the CDR3 DNA reads TGTTCCAGCAGCTCGGGCCCGGGACAGGGGTGGGACGAGCAGTACTTC.

The J gene is TRBJ2-1, the V gene TRBV4-3; TRBD1 agrees at 9 bases. CDR3 length: 14 amino acids. Unmatched junction bases numbered 3, after V lost 4 bases and J lost 5 bases. The germline V gene has CDR1 LGHNA and CDR2 YSLEER. Here the CDR3 DNA reads TGCGCCAGCAGCCCCGACAGGGGGAACAATGAGCAGTTCTTC. Translation gives CASSPDRGNNEQFF.

As regards this clone: A junction boundary mismatches the germline segment, possibly from a read error. In nucleotides, the CDR3 is TGTGCTAGCAGCCCAGGGACAGGCAGTAATTCACCCCTCCACTTT. Translated: CASSPGTGSNSPLHF. The J gene is TRBJ1-6, the V gene TRBV7-7; 8 bases are a match to TRBD1. Germline V gene sequence: CDR1 SSHAT, CDR2 FNYEAQ (reference sequence). CDR3 length: 15 residues.

The gene calls are TRBV5-6 and TRBJ2-7; D unclear. Trimming left V 4 bases short and J 6 bases short, with 17 bases between. Germline V gene data show CDR1 as SGHDT and CDR2 as YYEEEE. The CDR3 contains 14 residues. DNA of the CDR3: TGTGCCAGCAGCCCAAACAGTAATTCGGTCGAGCAGTACTTC. Translation: CASSPNSNSVEQYF.

The V and J genes are TRBV19 and TRBJ2-7; 9 nucleotides match TRBD1. Germline lookup yields CDR1 LNHDA and CDR2 SQIVND (reference sequence). Trimming took 5 bases from V and 3 from J; bases not matched to a gene: 11. This CDR3 has 16 amino acids. DNA of the CDR3: TGTGCCAGTAGTCGAATGGACAGGGGAAGTTTCTACGAGCAGTACTTC. Its translation: CASSRMDRGSFYEQYF. The full variable domain, with the rest looked up from reference TRBV19 and TRBJ2-7, is DGGITQSPKYLFRKEGQNVTLSCEQNLNHDAMYWYRQDPGQGLRLIYYSQIVNDFQKGDIAEGYSVSREKKESFPLTVTSAQKNPTAFYLCASSRMDRGSFYEQYFGPGTRLTVT.

The chain is built from TRBV7-3 and TRBJ2-1; perhaps TRBD2 as D (5 bases). CDR1 SGHTA and CDR2 FQGTGA come from the germline V gene. The CDR3 has 13 residues. Trimming took 5 bases from V and 7 from J, leaving 12 bases between them. The CDR3, as DNA: TGTGCCAGCAGCCTAGGACTCTTTAATGAGCAGTTCTTC. This sequence encodes CASSLGLFNEQFF.

This clone occurred a few times. This chain connects TRBV6-5 to TRBJ1-4; no reliable D call. With 8 bases removed from V and 2 bases from J, the gap between germline ends came to 12 bases. This CDR3 region has 14 residues. The germline CDR1 and CDR2 sequences are MNHEY and SVGAGI. CDR3 sequence: CASATSRTNEKLFF. The CDR3 nucleotides read TGTGCCAGCGCCACGAGCAGGACTAATGAAAAACTGTTTTTT.

The chain joins TRBV9 to TRBJ1-1; 8 positions agree with TRBD1. CDR3 length: 14 residues. The germline CDR1 and CDR2 sequences are SGDLS and YYNGEE. V dropped 6 bases and J dropped 3; count of bases not matched to a gene: 7. CDR3 in DNA: TGTGCCAGCACCTTGACAGGGGAGGACACTGAAGCTTTCTTT. It encodes CASTLTGEDTEAFF.

The chain uses TRBV2 and TRBJ1-5; D perhaps matches TRBD1 (5 bases). CDR3 length: 15 residues. V shed 4 bases and J shed 0 bases, with 10 bases lying between them. Germline V lookup: CDR1 SNHLY, CDR2 FYNNEI. The CDR3 region is CASSGSGLSNQPQHF. CDR3 nucleotides: TGTGCCAGCAGTGGCTCGGGACTTAGCAATCAGCCCCAGCATTTT.

The chain uses TRBV5-1 and TRBJ2-7, with 8 bases matching TRBD1. Germline loops: CDR1 SGHRS, CDR2 YFSETQ. This CDR3 contains 18 residues. The V gene end was trimmed by 0 bases and the J gene end by 1 base; junction bases not matched to a gene: 12. CDR3 DNA sequence: TGCGCCAGCAGCTTGGCCCCCCCCTGGACAGGGAGTTCCTACGAGCAGTACTTC. It codes for CASSLAPPWTGSSYEQYF. The full variable domain, its missing parts supplied by reference TRBV5-1 and TRBJ2-7, is KAGVTQTPRYLIKTRGQQVTLSCSPISGHRSVSWYQQTPGQGLQFLFEYFSETQRNKGNFPGRFSGRQFSNSRSEMNVSTLELGDSALYLCASSLAPPWTGSSYEQYFGPGTRLTVT.

This sequence joins TRBV7-9 and TRBJ1-4, with D unresolved. V was trimmed by 6 bases and J by 2 bases, leaving 19 bases between them. This CDR3 has 17 amino acids. Germline values: CDR1 SEHNR, CDR2 FQNEAQ (reference sequence). CDR3 DNA sequence: TGTGCCAGCAGACATACCGGGATCCCGGGCACTAATGAAAAACTGTTTTTT. Amino acid sequence: CASRHTGIPGTNEKLFF.

The V call is TRBV27, the J call TRBJ1-4; D is unclear. Trimming stripped 5 bases from V and 8 bases from J, with 18 bases between. This CDR3 region has 15 residues. Germline V gene sequence: CDR1 MNHEY, CDR2 SMNVEV (reference sequence). Here the CDR3 reads CASSTEKEVEEKLFF. The DNA of the CDR3 is TGTGCCAGCAGTACCGAGAAGGAGGTAGAGGAAAAACTGTTTTTT.

The chain recombines TRBV30 with TRBJ1-5; no firm D call. The CDR3 length is 20 residues. Looked up from germline, CDR1 is GTSNPN and CDR2 is SVGIG (reference sequence). V lost 0 bases and J 3 bases, leaving 27 bases between the germline ends. The CDR3 reads CAWSVRSGFGREGNNQPQHF. As DNA, the CDR3 is TGTGCCTGGAGTGTACGGTCGGGATTTGGGAGGGAAGGGAACAATCAGCCCCAGCATTTT. Variable domain in full (rest from reference TRBV30 and TRBJ1-5): SQTIHQWPATLVQPVGSPLSLECTVEGTSNPNLYWYRQAAGRGLQLLFYSVGIGQISSEVPQNLSASRPQDRQFILSSKKLLLSDSGFYLCAWSVRSGFGREGNNQPQHFGDGTRLSIL.

With regard to this clone: At one end the junction does not follow the germline gene, possibly because of a read error. The chain combines TRBV7-9 with TRBJ1-1; D ambiguous. This CDR3 spans 15 amino acids. Germline CDR1 is SEHNR and CDR2 is FQNEAQ (reference sequence). CDR3 loop: CSSSTSRVGSTEAFF. CDR3 coding DNA: TGTTCCAGCAGCACCTCAAGGGTCGGGAGCACTGAAGCTTTCTTT.

The chain links TRBV19 to TRBJ1-3, with D perhaps matching TRBD1 (5 bases). The ends were cut back, 4 bases at V and 0 bases at J, with 13 bases in the middle. This CDR3 spans 16 amino acids. Germline-derived CDR1 and CDR2 are LNHDA and SQIVND (reference sequence). The CDR3 sequence: CASSTNGRDSGNTIYF. The CDR3 nucleotides are TGTGCCAGTAGTACGAACGGCAGGGACTCTGGAAACACCATATATTTT.

The rearrangement uses TRBV6-1 and TRBJ1-4; D remains unclear. V shed 7 bases and J shed 0 bases, with 9 bases lying between them. The CDR3 runs 14 residues. The germline V gene encodes CDR1 MNHNS and CDR2 SASEGT. The CDR3 DNA reads TGTGCCAGCAATAACGGAGCAACTAATGAAAAACTGTTTTTT. It codes for CASNNGATNEKLFF.

This chain joins TRBV11-2 and TRBJ1-1; D ambiguous. V gave up 0 bases and J gave up 11 bases, with 10 bases separating them. The CDR3 totals 12 residues. Per germline, CDR1 SGHAT and CDR2 FQNNGV. The CDR3 protein is CASSLDRNRAFF. In DNA, the CDR3 is TGTGCCAGCAGCTTAGACAGGAACCGGGCTTTCTTT.